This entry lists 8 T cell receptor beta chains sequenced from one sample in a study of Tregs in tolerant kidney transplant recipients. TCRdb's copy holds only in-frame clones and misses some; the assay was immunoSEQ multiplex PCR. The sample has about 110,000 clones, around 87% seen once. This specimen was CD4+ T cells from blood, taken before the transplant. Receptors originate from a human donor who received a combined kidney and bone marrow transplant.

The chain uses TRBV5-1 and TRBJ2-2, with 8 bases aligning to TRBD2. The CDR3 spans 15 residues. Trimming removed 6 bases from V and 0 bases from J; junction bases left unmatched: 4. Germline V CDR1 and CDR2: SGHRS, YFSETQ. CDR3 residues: CASMSSGANTGELFF. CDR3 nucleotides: TGCGCCAGCATGAGTAGCGGGGCGAACACCGGGGAGCTGTTTTTT. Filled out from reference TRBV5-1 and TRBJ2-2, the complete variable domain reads KAGVTQTPRYLIKTRGQQVTLSCSPISGHRSVSWYQQTPGQGLQFLFEYFSETQRNKGNFPGRFSGRQFSNSRSEMNVSTLELGDSALYLCASMSSGANTGELFFGEGSRLTVL.

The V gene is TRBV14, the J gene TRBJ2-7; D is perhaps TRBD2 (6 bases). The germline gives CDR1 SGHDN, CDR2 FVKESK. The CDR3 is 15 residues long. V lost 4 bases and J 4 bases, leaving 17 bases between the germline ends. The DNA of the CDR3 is TGTGCCAGCAGCCCCTCGGGGGTCTCCCCTTACGAGCAGTACTTC. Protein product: CASSPSGVSPYEQYF.

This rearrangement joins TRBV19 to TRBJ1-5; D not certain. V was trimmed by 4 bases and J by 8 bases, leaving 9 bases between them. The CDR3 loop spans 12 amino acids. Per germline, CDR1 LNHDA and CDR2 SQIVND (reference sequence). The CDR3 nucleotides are TGTGCCAGTAGTAATTCTAGAGAGCCCCAGCATTTT. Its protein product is CASSNSREPQHF.

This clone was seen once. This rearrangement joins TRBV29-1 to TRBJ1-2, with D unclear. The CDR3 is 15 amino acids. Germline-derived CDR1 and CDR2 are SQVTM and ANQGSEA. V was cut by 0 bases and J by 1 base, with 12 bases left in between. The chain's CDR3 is CSVEDPGRGNYGYTF. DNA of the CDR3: TGCAGCGTTGAAGATCCCGGGAGAGGTAACTATGGCTACACCTTC.

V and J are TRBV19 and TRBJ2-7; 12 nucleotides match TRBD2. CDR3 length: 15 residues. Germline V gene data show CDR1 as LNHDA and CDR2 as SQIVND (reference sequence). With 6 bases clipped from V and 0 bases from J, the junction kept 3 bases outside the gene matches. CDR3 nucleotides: TGTGCCAGTAGCGGGACTAGCGGGTCCTCCTACGAGCAGTACTTC. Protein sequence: CASSGTSGSSYEQYF.

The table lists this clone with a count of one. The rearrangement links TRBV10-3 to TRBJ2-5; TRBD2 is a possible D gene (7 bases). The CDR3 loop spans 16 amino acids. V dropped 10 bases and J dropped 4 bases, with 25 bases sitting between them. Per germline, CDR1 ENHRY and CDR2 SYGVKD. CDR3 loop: CASGGAPGAKVETQYF. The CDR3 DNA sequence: TGTGCCAGCGGGGGTGCACCGGGGGCCAAGGTAGAGACCCAGTACTTC.

CDR3 DNA: TGTGCCAGCAGCCAAGATAAAGGAAGGAGGGCATGGGACACCGGGGAGCTGTTTTTT. The encoded protein is CASSQDKGRRAWDTGELFF. The chain links TRBV14 to TRBJ2-2; possibly TRBD2 for D (6 bases). Trimming removed 0 bases from V and 3 bases from J, with 20 bases in between. The CDR3 totals 19 residues. The germline gives CDR1 SGHDN, CDR2 FVKESK.

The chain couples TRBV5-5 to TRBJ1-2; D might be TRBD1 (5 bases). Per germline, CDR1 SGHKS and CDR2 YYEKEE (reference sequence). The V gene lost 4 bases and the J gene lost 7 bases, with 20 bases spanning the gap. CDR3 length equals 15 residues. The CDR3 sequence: CASSDRGGTGGGYTF. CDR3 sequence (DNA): TGTGCCAGCAGCGACCGGGGAGGGACGGGGGGTGGCTACACCTTC.